What follows are 8 T cell receptor delta chains derived from one specimen sequenced in a study of γδ T cells in repeated Plasmodium falciparum infection. Bulk repertoires came from Vgamma9/Vdelta2+ or Vdelta2-negative gammadelta T cells flow-sorted from PBMC. TCRdb re-called the multiplex PCR reads via CATT. The profile shows 70,000 to 95,000 delta-chain clones, over 1.1% of them singletons. The sequenced sample was gamma-delta T cells from blood. Source of these receptors: a pool of human donors (malaria-infected and uninfected, not separated).

This clone was observed a few times. This probably arose from a read error, given a far larger clone one base away. The sample holds other DNA sequences that translate to the same CDR3. The chain couples TRDV2 to TRDJ3; possible D gene TRDD2, 5 bases. As TCRdb names no J gene, one was assigned here on the basis of a DNA match to germline. V lost 4 bases to trimming and J lost 0 bases, with 9 bases between them. The CDR3 consists of 16 residues. The V gene's germline CDR1 is GEAIGNYY and CDR2 EKD. CDR3 coding DNA: TGTGCCTGTGATACCTTCGCCTCCTGGGACACCCGACAGATGTTTTTC. Translation: CACDTFASWDTRQMFF.

Turning to this clone: TCRdb pairs this DNA with a much larger clone's protein that differs at residue 13, likely a read error; the protein shown was translated from the DNA. This chain connects TRDV2 to TRDJ1; 8 bases match TRDD3. Since TCRdb gives no J gene, matching the DNA to germline was used here to assign it. The CDR3 covers 22 residues. V dropped 2 bases and J dropped 0; count of bases not matched to a gene: 25. Germline V lookup: CDR1 GEAIGNYY, CDR2 EKD. CDR3 coding DNA: TGTGCCTGTGACAGGAATCCTACGAGAAGGGGATACACGAGTAGGTACACCGATAAACTCATCTTT. Its translation is CACDRNPTRRGYTSRYTDKLIF.

The table lists this clone with many counts. The genes are TRDV1 and TRDJ1; 12 bases agree with TRDD3. V shed 2 bases, J shed 3 bases, and the junction held 16 bases outside the gene matches. Germline V gives CDR1 TSWWSYY, CDR2 QGS. The CDR3 extends over 20 amino acids. The chain's CDR3 is CALGESRSYWGIPTPDKLIF. The CDR3 DNA is TGTGCTCTTGGGGAATCTCGATCCTACTGGGGGATACCGACCCCCGATAAACTCATCTTT.

Many counts were recorded for this clone. The protein given by TCRdb reflects a much larger clone and differs at residue 5 from this DNA's translation, likely from a read error; the protein shown is the DNA's translation. V gene TRDV2 combines with J gene TRDJ1, with 9 bases matching TRDD3. No J segment appears in TCRdb, so it was assigned here by matching the sequence to germline. This CDR3 region has 17 residues. The V and J ends lost 3 bases and 2 bases, in that order; junction bases with no gene match: 12. The germline CDR1 and CDR2 sequences are GEAIGNYY and EKD. The CDR3 DNA reads TGTGCCTGTGACGCCGTGGGCCTGGGGGATCCTACCGATAAACTCATCTTT. Translated: CACDAVGLGDPTDKLIF.

This clone was observed a few times. This DNA's translation differs at residue 11 from TCRdb's protein, which comes from a much larger clone; a read error is likely, and the protein shown is translated from the DNA. This chain connects TRDV1 to TRDJ1; 10 bases map to TRDD3. TCRdb does not report a J gene; here it was assigned by matching the DNA to germline references. CDR1 is TSWWSYY and CDR2 is QGS in the germline V gene. The J segment lost 5 bases and the V segment lost 3 bases, leaving 18 bases of the junction unmatched. The CDR3 runs 19 residues. Here the CDR3 DNA reads TGTGCTCTTGGGGAGCAGGTACTGGGGGATTCCTATGCAGGGGATAAACTCATCTTT. This gives the protein CALGEQVLGDSYAGDKLIF.

To note about this clone: The protein given by TCRdb reflects a much larger clone and differs at residue 8 from this DNA's translation, likely from a read error; the protein shown is the DNA's translation. The V call is TRDV1, the J call TRDJ1; 10 bases fit TRDD3. Losses at the gene ends were 2 bases for V and 0 bases for J; bases not matched to a gene: 24. CDR3 length: 23 amino acids. The germline V gene encodes CDR1 TSWWSYY and CDR2 QGS. For the CDR3, the DNA is TGTGCTCTTGGGGAAGTTCTGGTTCCCCTTGGGGGATACCCTGGGCCCTACACCGATAAACTCATCTTT. Protein: CALGEVLVPLGGYPGPYTDKLIF.

To note about this clone: A far larger clone is only one base removed, so a read error is likely. There is no J gene call, but TRDV2 is given as the V gene. Germline V gene lookup returns CDR1 GEAIGNYY and CDR2 EKD. This CDR3 has 15 residues. The CDR3, as DNA: TGTGCCTGTGAGAATATGGGGGGGACGACAGCACAACTCTTCTTC. It codes for CACENMGGTTAQLFF.

This clone has only a few counts. It differs at one base from a far larger clone, so likely a read error. This same CDR3 is encoded by further DNA sequences in the sample. The gene calls are TRDV2 and TRDJ2, with 12 positions matching TRDD3. In the absence of a J gene in TCRdb, the DNA was matched to germline to assign it here. CDR1 GEAIGNYY and CDR2 EKD come from the germline V gene. The CDR3 totals 21 residues. Unmatched junction bases numbered 13, after V lost 0 bases and J lost 0 bases. CDR3 region: CACDTSPLGDTLGPLTAQLFF. DNA of the CDR3: TGTGCCTGTGACACCTCCCCACTGGGGGATACATTAGGTCCTTTGACAGCACAACTCTTCTTT.